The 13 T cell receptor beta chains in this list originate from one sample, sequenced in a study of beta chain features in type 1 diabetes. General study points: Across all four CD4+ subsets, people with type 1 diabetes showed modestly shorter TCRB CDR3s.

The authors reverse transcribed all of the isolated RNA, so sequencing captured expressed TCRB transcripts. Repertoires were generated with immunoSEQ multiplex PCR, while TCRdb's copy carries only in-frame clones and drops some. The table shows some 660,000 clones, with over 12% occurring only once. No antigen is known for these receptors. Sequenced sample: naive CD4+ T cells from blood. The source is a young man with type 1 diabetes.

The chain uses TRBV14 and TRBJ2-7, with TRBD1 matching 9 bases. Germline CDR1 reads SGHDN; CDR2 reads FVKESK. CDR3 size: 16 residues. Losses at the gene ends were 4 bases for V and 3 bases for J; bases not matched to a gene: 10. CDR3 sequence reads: CASSPGGTGIFYEQYF. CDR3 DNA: TGTGCCAGCAGCCCTGGTGGGACAGGGATCTTCTACGAGCAGTACTTC. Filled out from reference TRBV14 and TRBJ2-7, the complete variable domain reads EAGVTQFPSHSVIEKGQTVTLRCDPISGHDNLYWYRRVMGKEIKFLLHFVKESKQDESGMPNNRFLAERTGGTYSTLKVQPAELEDSGVYFCASSPGGTGIFYEQYFGPGTRLTVT.

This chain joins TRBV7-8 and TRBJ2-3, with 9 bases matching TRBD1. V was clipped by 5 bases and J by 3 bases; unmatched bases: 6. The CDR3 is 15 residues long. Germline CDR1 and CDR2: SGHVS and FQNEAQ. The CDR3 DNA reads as TGTGCCAGCAGCCCTGGACAGGGGTGGACAGATACGCAGTATTTT. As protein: CASSPGQGWTDTQYF.

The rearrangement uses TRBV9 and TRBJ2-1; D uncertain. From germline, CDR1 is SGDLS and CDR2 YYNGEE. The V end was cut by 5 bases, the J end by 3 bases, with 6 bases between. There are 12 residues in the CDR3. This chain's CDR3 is CASSSVYNEQFF. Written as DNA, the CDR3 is TGTGCCAGCAGTTCGGTCTACAATGAGCAGTTCTTC.

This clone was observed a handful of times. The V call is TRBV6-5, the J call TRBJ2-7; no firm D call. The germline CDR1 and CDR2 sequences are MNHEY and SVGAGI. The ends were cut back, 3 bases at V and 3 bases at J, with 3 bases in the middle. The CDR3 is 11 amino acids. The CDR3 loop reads CASSYHYEQYF. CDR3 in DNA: TGTGCCAGCAGTTATCACTACGAGCAGTACTTC.

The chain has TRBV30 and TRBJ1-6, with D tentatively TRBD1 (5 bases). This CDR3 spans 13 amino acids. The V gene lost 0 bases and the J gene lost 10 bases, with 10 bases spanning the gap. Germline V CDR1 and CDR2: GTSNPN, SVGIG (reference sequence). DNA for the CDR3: TGTGCCTGGAGTGTAGAAGGGGAGTCACCCCTCCACTTT. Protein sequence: CAWSVEGESPLHF.

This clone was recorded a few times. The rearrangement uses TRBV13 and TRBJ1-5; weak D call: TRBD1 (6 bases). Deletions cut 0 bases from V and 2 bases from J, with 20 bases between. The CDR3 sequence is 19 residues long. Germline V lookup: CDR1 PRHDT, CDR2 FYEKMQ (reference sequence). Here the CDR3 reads CASSLGIMGTRGRNQPQHF. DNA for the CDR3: TGTGCCAGCAGCTTAGGGATTATGGGGACACGGGGGCGCAATCAGCCCCAGCATTTT.

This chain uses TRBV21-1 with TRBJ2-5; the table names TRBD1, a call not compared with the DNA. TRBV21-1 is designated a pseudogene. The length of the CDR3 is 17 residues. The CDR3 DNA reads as TGTGCCAGCAGCAACAGTGGGGCGGTGTGCTTATGGAAGACCCAGTACTTC. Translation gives CASSNSGAVCLWKTQYF.

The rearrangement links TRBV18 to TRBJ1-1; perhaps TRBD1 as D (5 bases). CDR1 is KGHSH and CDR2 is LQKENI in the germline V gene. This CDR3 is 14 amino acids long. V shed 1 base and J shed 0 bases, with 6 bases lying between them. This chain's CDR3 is CASSPLTVNTEAFF. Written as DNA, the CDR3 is TGTGCCAGCTCACCACTGACAGTGAACACTGAAGCTTTCTTT.

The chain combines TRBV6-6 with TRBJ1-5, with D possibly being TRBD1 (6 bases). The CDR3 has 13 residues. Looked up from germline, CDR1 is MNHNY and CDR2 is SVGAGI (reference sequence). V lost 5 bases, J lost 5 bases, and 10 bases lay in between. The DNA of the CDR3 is TGTGCCAGCAGTCTTGAGGGGGATCAGCCCCAGCATTTT. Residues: CASSLEGDQPQHF.

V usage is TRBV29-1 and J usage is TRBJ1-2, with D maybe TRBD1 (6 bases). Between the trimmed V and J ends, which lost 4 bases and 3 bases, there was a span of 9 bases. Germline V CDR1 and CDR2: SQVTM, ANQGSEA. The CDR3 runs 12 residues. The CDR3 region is CSVGYRDYGYTF. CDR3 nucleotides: TGCAGCGTTGGTTACAGGGACTATGGCTACACCTTC.

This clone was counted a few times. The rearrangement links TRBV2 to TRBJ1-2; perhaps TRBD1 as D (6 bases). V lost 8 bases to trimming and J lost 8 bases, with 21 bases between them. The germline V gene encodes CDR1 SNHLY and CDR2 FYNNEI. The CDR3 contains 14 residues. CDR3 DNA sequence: TGTGCCAGCTCTATGGCGGCAGGGGCGAGAGGCTACACCTTC. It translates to CASSMAAGARGYTF.

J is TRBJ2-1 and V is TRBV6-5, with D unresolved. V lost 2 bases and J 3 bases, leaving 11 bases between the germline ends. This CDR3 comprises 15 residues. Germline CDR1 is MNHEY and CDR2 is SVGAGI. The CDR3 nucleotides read TGTGCCAGCAGTTACAAGGGTTCAAGCTACAATGAGCAGTTCTTC. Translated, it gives CASSYKGSSYNEQFF.

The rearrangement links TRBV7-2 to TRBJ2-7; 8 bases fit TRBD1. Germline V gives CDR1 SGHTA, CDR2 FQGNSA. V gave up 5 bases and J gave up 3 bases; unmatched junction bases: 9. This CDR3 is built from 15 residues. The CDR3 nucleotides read TGTGCCAGCAGCCCATTTCCGACAGGGGTCTACGAGCAGTACTTC. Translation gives CASSPFPTGVYEQYF.